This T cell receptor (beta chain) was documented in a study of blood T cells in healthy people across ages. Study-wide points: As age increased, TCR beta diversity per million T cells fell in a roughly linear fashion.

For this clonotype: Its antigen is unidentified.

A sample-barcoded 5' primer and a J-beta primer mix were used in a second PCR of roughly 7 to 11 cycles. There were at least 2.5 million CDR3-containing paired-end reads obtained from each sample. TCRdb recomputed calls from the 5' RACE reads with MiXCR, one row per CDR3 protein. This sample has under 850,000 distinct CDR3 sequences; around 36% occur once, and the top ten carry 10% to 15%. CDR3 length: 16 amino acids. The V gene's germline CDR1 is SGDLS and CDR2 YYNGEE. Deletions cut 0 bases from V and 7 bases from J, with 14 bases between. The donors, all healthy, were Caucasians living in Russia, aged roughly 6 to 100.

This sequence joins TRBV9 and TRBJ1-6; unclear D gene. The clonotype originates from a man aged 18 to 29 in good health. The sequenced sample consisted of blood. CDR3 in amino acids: CASSVGGSISNSPLHF. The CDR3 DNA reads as TGTGCCAGCAGCGTAGGTGGCAGCATCTCAAATTCACCCCTCCACTTT.